Each of the 30 T cell receptor beta chains below was sequenced from the same sample in a study of cytomegalovirus exposure and HLA in healthy donors. The PCR used 60 Vbeta and 13 Jbeta primers. Only in-frame clones appear in the TCRdb table, and some are missing; sequencing was by immunoSEQ multiplex PCR. The data hold about 130,000 clones, with 80% observed a single time. Material: PBMCs. The source of these receptors is a male donor in good health and CMV-seronegative.

This chain joins TRBV21-1 and TRBJ1-2; TRBD1, as called in the table, went unchecked against the DNA. TRBV21-1 is labeled a pseudogene. This CDR3 has 15 residues. The chain's CDR3 is CASSKEPGDRYGYTF. CDR3 sequence (DNA): TGTGCCAGCAGCAAAGAGCCAGGGGATCGATATGGCTACACCTTC.

The table lists this clone with a count of one. V is TRBV7-3 and J is TRBJ2-1; 7 bases fit TRBD2. Germline trimming cut 4 bases from V and 3 bases from J; bases unmatched to any gene: 0. CDR3 length: 13 residues. CDR1 and CDR2 (germline): SGHTA, FQGTGA. In DNA, the CDR3 is TGTGCCAGCAGCTGGGGGGGCTACAATGAGCAGTTCTTC. It is translated as CASSWGGYNEQFF.

The chain is built from TRBV10-1 and TRBJ2-3; 10 nucleotides align to TRBD1. Germline V gene data show CDR1 as WNHNN and CDR2 as SYGVQD (reference sequence). CDR3 size: 15 residues. V was clipped by 0 bases and J by 4 bases; unmatched bases: 1. As DNA, the CDR3 is TGCGCCAGCAGTGAGTCTGGGACAGGGGCAGATACGCAGTATTTT. Protein sequence: CASSESGTGADTQYF.

With regard to this clone: The junction departs from the called germline gene at one end, perhaps through a read error. J is TRBJ2-4 and V is TRBV25-1; tentative D call: TRBD1 (7 bases). The CDR3 loop spans 14 amino acids. The V gene's germline CDR1 is MGHDK and CDR2 SYGVNS. CDR3 coding DNA: TGTGCCAGCAGTGAGGAGGGGGCCAAAAACAGTCAGTACTTC. Its translation: CASSEEGAKNSQYF.

This clone appeared a single time. The rearrangement joins TRBV6-5 to TRBJ1-5; 7 bases are shared with TRBD1. V lost 8 bases to trimming and J lost 2 bases; unmatched junction nucleotides: 9. This CDR3 is built from 15 residues. Germline V gene sequence: CDR1 MNHEY, CDR2 SVGAGI. The CDR3: CASAETGAGNQPQHF. DNA for the CDR3: TGTGCCAGCGCAGAAACAGGGGCTGGCAATCAGCCCCAGCATTTT.

Of note for this clone: The identical CDR3 is also encoded by other nucleotide sequences in the sample. The chain is built from TRBV6-1 and TRBJ2-1; 9 nucleotides align to TRBD2. Germline V gene sequence: CDR1 MNHNS, CDR2 SASEGT. V trimming: 2 bases; J trimming: 1 base; junction bases outside the gene matches: 0. The CDR3 loop spans 15 amino acids. The CDR3 reads CASSELAGSYNEQFF. The CDR3 nucleotides are TGTGCCAGCAGTGAACTAGCGGGATCCTACAATGAGCAGTTCTTC.

The V call is TRBV27, the J call TRBJ1-6; 7 bases map to TRBD1. V shed 5 bases and J 6 bases; nucleotides not matched to a gene: 10. CDR1 is MNHEY, CDR2 SMNVEV, per germline (reference sequence). The CDR3 extends over 16 amino acids. The CDR3 coding sequence is TGTGCCAGCAGTACCACATTCACAGGGGTTAATTCACCCCTCCACTTT. As protein: CASSTTFTGVNSPLHF.

The chain couples TRBV29-1 to TRBJ1-2; the D gene is possibly TRBD1 (6 bases). V lost 5 bases and J lost 14, with 21 bases in between. Germline V CDR1 and CDR2: SQVTM, ANQGSEA. This CDR3 has 12 amino acids. CDR3 sequence: CSVPTTDRSKTF. In nucleotides, the CDR3 is TGCAGCGTTCCGACCACCGACAGGTCGAAAACCTTC.

In the case of this clone: Its ends do not fully match the called genes, so a read error is possible. The J gene is TRBJ1-2, the V gene TRBV7-9, with D maybe TRBD1 (5 bases). Germline V gives CDR1 SEHNR, CDR2 FQNEAQ (reference sequence). The CDR3 spans 12 residues. The CDR3 protein is CSSSLGEYGYTF. The CDR3 nucleotides read TGTTCCAGCAGCTTAGGGGAGTATGGCTACACCTTC.

This clone was detected a few times. The J gene is TRBJ2-7, the V gene TRBV18; possibly TRBD2 for D (5 bases). The germline V and J ends were trimmed by 3 bases and 3 bases, with 9 bases remaining between them. The germline V gene encodes CDR1 KGHSH and CDR2 LQKENI. The CDR3 spans 13 residues. The chain's CDR3 is CASSPSGFYEQYF. The CDR3 DNA is TGTGCCAGCTCACCTTCGGGGTTCTACGAGCAGTACTTC. The variable domain in full, with the rest retrieved from reference TRBV18 and TRBJ2-7, is NAGVMQNPRHLVRRRGQEARLRCSPMKGHSHVYWYRQLPEEGLKFMVYLQKENIIDESGMPKERFSAEFPKEGPSILRIQQVVRGDSAAYFCASSPSGFYEQYFGPGTRLTVT.

V and J are TRBV4-2 and TRBJ2-6, with 8 bases aligning to TRBD1. J lost 7 bases, V lost 4 bases, and 9 bases had no gene match. This CDR3 has 16 amino acids. CDR1 and CDR2 (germline): LGHNA, YNFKEQ. CDR3 sequence reads: CASSPSTGTGANVLTF. The DNA for the CDR3 is TGTGCCAGCAGCCCCTCGACCGGGACAGGCGCCAACGTCCTGACTTTC.

The CDR3 region is CASSPFRDSGANVLTF. The CDR3 nucleotides are TGCGCCAGCAGCCCCTTCAGGGACTCTGGGGCCAACGTCCTGACTTTC. The rearrangement uses TRBV5-1 and TRBJ2-6, with D possibly TRBD1 on 5 matching bases. The CDR3 has 16 residues. V was pared by 4 bases and J by 0 bases, with 11 bases between. From germline, CDR1 is SGHRS and CDR2 YFSETQ.

CDR3 loop: CASSLISGRHISWETQYF. The CDR3, as DNA: TGTGCCAGCAGTTTGATTAGCGGGAGGCACATTTCGTGGGAGACCCAGTACTTC. The chain links TRBV28 to TRBJ2-5; 10 bases fit TRBD2. Unmatched junction bases numbered 15, after V lost 3 bases and J lost 5 bases. CDR3 size: 18 residues. Germline CDR1 reads MDHEN; CDR2 reads SYDVKM.

This chain links TRBV6-4 with TRBJ2-2; D not certain. V dropped 2 bases and J dropped 5 bases, with 15 bases sitting between them. The CDR3 runs to 16 residues. CDR1 and CDR2 from the germline V gene are MRHNA and SNTAGT. CDR3 in DNA: TGTGCCAGCAGTGACGGATCGGGTTCCGGGACCGGGGAGCTGTTTTTT. This encodes CASSDGSGSGTGELFF.

The chain joins TRBV27 to TRBJ1-4; D unresolved. The CDR3 has 13 residues. Germline loops: CDR1 MNHEY, CDR2 SMNVEV (reference sequence). Trimming stripped 0 bases from V and 8 bases from J, with 7 bases between. CDR3 in DNA: TGTGCCAGCAGTTTATCGATGAGGGAAAAACTGTTTTTT. It translates to CASSLSMREKLFF.

The rearrangement joins TRBV6-6 to TRBJ2-7; D perhaps matches TRBD1 (6 bases). From germline, CDR1 is MNHNY and CDR2 SVGAGI (reference sequence). The CDR3 loop spans 15 amino acids. Trimming pared 5 bases from V and 5 bases from J, leaving 19 bases between. The CDR3 DNA reads as TGTGCCAGCAGTGGGACACCTGAGTACTCGGACGAGCAGTACTTC. Translating gives CASSGTPEYSDEQYF.

Details on this clone: Different DNA sequences within this sample yield the same CDR3. The V and J genes are TRBV30 and TRBJ1-1; the D gene is possibly TRBD1 (5 bases). The germline V gene encodes CDR1 GTSNPN and CDR2 SVGIG (reference sequence). Trimming stripped 5 bases from V and 1 base from J, with 5 bases between. This CDR3 region has 11 residues. Here the CDR3 reads CAWGQNTEAFF. The CDR3 coding sequence is TGTGCCTGGGGACAGAACACTGAAGCTTTCTTT.

This chain uses TRBV2 with TRBJ2-1; D perhaps matches TRBD2 (6 bases). V was trimmed by 2 bases and J by 2 bases, leaving 16 bases between them. Germline lookup yields CDR1 SNHLY and CDR2 FYNNEI. This CDR3 comprises 17 residues. CDR3 DNA sequence: TGTGCCAGCAGTGAAAAACCGGGGGTCGGACCCTACAATGAGCAGTTCTTC. Protein: CASSEKPGVGPYNEQFF.

The chain uses TRBV5-4 and TRBJ2-2, with 10 bases fitting TRBD1. This CDR3 region has 15 residues. Germline-derived CDR1 and CDR2 are SGHNT and YYREEE (reference sequence). With 5 bases clipped from V and 3 bases from J, the junction kept 4 bases outside the gene matches. CDR3 DNA sequence: TGTGCCAGCAGATCCGGGACAGGGGACACCGGGGAGCTGTTTTTT. Translated, it gives CASRSGTGDTGELFF.

The V and J genes are TRBV28 and TRBJ1-2, with TRBD1 matching over 9 bases. CDR3 length: 14 residues. J gave up 5 bases and V 6 bases, and 7 bases lay outside the gene matches. Germline CDR1 is MDHEN and CDR2 is SYDVKM. The CDR3 nucleotides read TGTGCCAGCAGACCAACAGGGGGCCCTTATGGCTACACCTTC. Protein: CASRPTGGPYGYTF.

The rearrangement links TRBV19 to TRBJ2-2, with TRBD2 identical over 7 bases. This CDR3 is 15 amino acids long. Germline CDR1 is LNHDA and CDR2 is SQIVND (reference sequence). Trimming removed 3 bases from V and 4 bases from J; junction bases left unmatched: 5. The chain's CDR3 is CASSIGDYPTGELFF. CDR3 DNA sequence: TGTGCCAGTAGTATTGGGGACTACCCCACCGGGGAGCTGTTTTTT. Full variable domain (missing parts from reference TRBV19 and TRBJ2-2): DGGITQSPKYLFRKEGQNVTLSCEQNLNHDAMYWYRQDPGQGLRLIYYSQIVNDFQKGDIAEGYSVSREKKESFPLTVTSAQKNPTAFYLCASSIGDYPTGELFFGEGSRLTVL.

This clone was detected only once. The rearrangement joins TRBV25-1 to TRBJ2-7; 11 bases agree with TRBD2. V lost 5 bases to trimming and J lost 2 bases; unmatched junction nucleotides: 5. This CDR3 is built from 15 residues. Germline assignment: CDR1 MGHDK and CDR2 SYGVNS. The CDR3 spells CASSKGTSGPYEQYF. CDR3 DNA: TGTGCCAGCAGTAAGGGGACTAGCGGCCCCTACGAGCAGTACTTC.

The rearrangement uses TRBV6-4 and TRBJ2-5, with D possibly TRBD2 on 6 matching bases. The CDR3 has 15 residues. CDR1 and CDR2 from the germline V gene are MRHNA and SNTAGT. V lost 3 bases and J lost 0, with 11 bases in between. The CDR3 nucleotides are TGTGCCAGCAGTGAAGAAGCGGGCAACCAAGAGACCCAGTACTTC. It translates to CASSEEAGNQETQYF.

This clone showed up just a few times. The chain employs TRBV4-1 and TRBJ1-1; possibly TRBD1 for D (5 bases). The CDR3 length is 12 residues. Per the germline V gene, CDR1 is MGHRA and CDR2 is YSYEKL. Trimming took 0 bases from V and 10 from J, leaving 9 bases between them. CDR3 sequence reads: CASSQDRGGAFF. The DNA of the CDR3 is TGCGCCAGCAGCCAAGATCGCGGGGGAGCTTTCTTT.

CDR3 sequence: CASSYTGRPLSYEQYF. The DNA of the CDR3 is TGTGCCAGCAGTTACACGGGGAGGCCCCTCTCCTACGAGCAGTACTTC. This chain joins TRBV6-5 and TRBJ2-5; TRBD2 might be the D (6 bases). Matching the DNA end better, TRBJ2-7 makes the J call doubtful. The CDR3 runs 16 residues. Germline values: CDR1 MNHEY, CDR2 SVGAGI.

This rearrangement joins TRBV30 to TRBJ2-3, with 12 positions matching TRBD2. Germline-derived CDR1 and CDR2 are GTSNPN and SVGIG (reference sequence). After removal of 3 bases from V and 7 bases from J, the junction contained 2 bases not matched to a gene. The CDR3 contains 13 residues. CDR3 sequence: CAWRLAGGNTQYF. CDR3 coding DNA: TGTGCCTGGAGACTAGCGGGAGGAAATACGCAGTATTTT.

CDR3 bases: TGTGCCAGTAGTAAGGGACAAAGCTACAATGAGCAGTTCTTC. This encodes CASSKGQSYNEQFF. The rearrangement uses TRBV19 and TRBJ2-1; perhaps TRBD1 as D (6 bases). The CDR3 covers 14 residues. Trimming took off 4 bases at V and 3 bases at J, with 10 bases between the two ends. From germline, CDR1 is LNHDA and CDR2 SQIVND (reference sequence).

This chain uses TRBV28 with TRBJ1-2, with 7 bases that match TRBD1. This CDR3 has 14 residues. CDR1 MDHEN and CDR2 SYDVKM come from the germline V gene. V shed 6 bases and J 7 bases; nucleotides not matched to a gene: 11. CDR3 DNA sequence: TGTGCCAGCAGCGTATCTGGACAGGCGAGTGGCTACACCTTC. It encodes CASSVSGQASGYTF.

The rearrangement links TRBV30 to TRBJ2-3, with 16 bases fitting TRBD2. Germline loops: CDR1 GTSNPN, CDR2 SVGIG (reference sequence). CDR3 length: 17 amino acids. The V and J ends lost 3 bases and 5 bases, in that order; junction bases with no gene match: 8. In DNA form, the CDR3 reads TGTGCCTGGAGCGGGACTAGCGGGAGGGCCCGGAAAGATACGCAGTATTTT. Amino acid sequence: CAWSGTSGRARKDTQYF.

This rearrangement joins TRBV10-3 to TRBJ2-7; the match to TRBD1 covers 7 bases. V was pared by 6 bases and J by 0 bases, with 5 bases of the junction left unmatched. Germline-derived CDR1 and CDR2 are ENHRY and SYGVKD. This CDR3 is 14 amino acids long. CDR3 amino acids: CAISTTGSSYEQYF. CDR3 in DNA: TGTGCCATCAGCACGACAGGGAGCTCCTACGAGCAGTACTTC.